This T cell receptor (beta chain) was documented in a study of T cells after yellow fever vaccination (dated by TCRdb to about 2019). Concerning the study at large: The SMART-Seq v4 Ultra Low Input RNA kit was used to prepare libraries from fractions with low cell numbers. To follow T-cell clones before and after primary and booster YFV17D yellow fever vaccination, bulk TCR alpha and beta repertoires were sequenced over time. The cohort comprised two healthy male donors, one aged 18 to 30 and one aged 30 to 40 years. Blood was collected at multiple timepoints before and after primary and secondary immunization, and bulk PBMC replicates and cell subsets were isolated.

CDR1 ENHRY and CDR2 SYGVKD were looked up in the germline V gene. The CDR3 measures 13 amino acids from cysteine to phenylalanine. CDR3 DNA is the only sequence kept; it has 39 bases, read in frame from the first base. Trimming costs V 4 bases and J 4 bases, and their ends lie 7 bases apart. Study-level results and caveats: The study included only a couple of donors, which limits how far the findings can be generalized. Compared with the primary T-cell response, the secondary T-cell response was weaker but faster, peaking on day 5 rather than day 15. Most clones expanded after primary vaccination were re-detected after the booster (almost 97% of CD4 and roughly 85% of CD8), suggesting broad memory maintenance. A small share of clonotypes was detected in both CD4 and CD8 compartments, with the overlap likely arising from convergent recombination. Because abundant contaminating clonotypes from the bulk population could be contained in FACS-sorted repertoires, computational filtering was required.

Ten or more counts support this clonotype. Its antigen target is currently unknown. One base away there is no much larger clone; base qualities are not given. This sample's treatment or condition label indicates: live attenuated yellow fever vaccine strain. A standard Ficoll-Paque protocol was used to isolate PBMCs from peripheral blood. Dynabeads CD4 and CD8 positive selection kits were used to isolate the CD4 and CD8 T-cell fractions. RNA was extracted with TriZol from bulk PBMCs, CD4 and CD8 fractions, and dextramer-positive and dextramer-negative fractions. TCR cDNA was synthesized by 5'RACE template switching, which introduced a universal primer site and unique molecular identifiers. cDNA synthesis was primed from both the TCR alpha and TCR beta constant segments. Library amplification involved two PCR steps, and the second step added sample barcodes and sequencing adapters. Libraries were sequenced on Illumina HiSeq 2500 (2x100 bp) or NovaSeq (2x150 bp). The authors' analysis ran thus. Demultiplexing of reads and collapsing into UMI consensus sequences were performed with MIGEC, and V(D)J alignment was carried out with MiXCR. Vaccine-responding clonotypes were identified with edgeR using replicate PBMC samples, with FDR below 0.01 and a log2 fold change above 5 up to day 15 being required. Bulk clonotypes were assigned CD4 or CD8 identity according to which sequenced CD4 or CD8 repertoire held them at higher abundance. Through fastp at Q25 and MiXCR, TCRdb rebuilt clones from the public reads, retaining in-frame beta chains. CDR3 protein duplicates are merged, each entry listing the most common genes and DNA. The V and J calls and clone size are TCRdb's, not the authors'. In all, the sample holds about 240,000 distinct CDR3 sequences, and about 7% of those were seen once. The ten largest clones represent 0.85% of the sample.

The material was CD4+ T cells sorted from PBMCs, obtained 15 days after the yellow fever booster vaccination. This sequence originates from a man aged 25-40 years who received the YFV17D yellow fever vaccine. This sequence uses TRBV10-3 and TRBJ1-4, with no D gene named confidently. This receptor has the CDR3 CAISAGSNEKLFF. In nucleotide form, the sequence is TGTGCCATCAGTGCGGGAAGTAATGAAAAACTGTTTTTT.